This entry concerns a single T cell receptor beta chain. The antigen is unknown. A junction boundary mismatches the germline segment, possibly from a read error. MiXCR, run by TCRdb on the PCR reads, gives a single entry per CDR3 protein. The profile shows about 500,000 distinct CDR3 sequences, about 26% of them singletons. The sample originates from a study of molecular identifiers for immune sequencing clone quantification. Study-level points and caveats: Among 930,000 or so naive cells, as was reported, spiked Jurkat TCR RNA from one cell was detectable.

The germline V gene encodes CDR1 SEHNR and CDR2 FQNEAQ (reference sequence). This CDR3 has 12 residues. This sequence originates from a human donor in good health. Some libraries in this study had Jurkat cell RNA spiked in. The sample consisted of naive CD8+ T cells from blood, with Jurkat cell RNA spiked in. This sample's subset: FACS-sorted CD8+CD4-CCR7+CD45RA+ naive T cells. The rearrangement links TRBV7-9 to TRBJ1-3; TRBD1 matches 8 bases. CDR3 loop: CASSQTGEGTGF. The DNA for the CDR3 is TGTGCCAGCAGCCAGACAGGGGAGGGGACCGGTTTT.